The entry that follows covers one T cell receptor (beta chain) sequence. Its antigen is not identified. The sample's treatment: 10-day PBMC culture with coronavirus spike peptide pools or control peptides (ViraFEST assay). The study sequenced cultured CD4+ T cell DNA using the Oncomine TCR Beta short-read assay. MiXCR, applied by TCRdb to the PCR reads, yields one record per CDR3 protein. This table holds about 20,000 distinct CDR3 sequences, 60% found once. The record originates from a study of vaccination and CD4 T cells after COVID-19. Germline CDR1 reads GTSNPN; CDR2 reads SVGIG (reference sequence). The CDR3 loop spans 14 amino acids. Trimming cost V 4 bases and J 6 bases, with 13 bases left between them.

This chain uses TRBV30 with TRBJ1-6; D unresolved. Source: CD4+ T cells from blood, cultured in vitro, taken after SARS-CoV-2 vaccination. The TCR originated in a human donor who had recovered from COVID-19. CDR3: CAWKRDQRNSPLHF. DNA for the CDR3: TGTGCCTGGAAGAGGGATCAGCGTAATTCACCCCTCCACTTT.